The present entry profiles one T cell receptor (beta chain) with its context. These data belong to a study of Ad26.COV2.S vaccination and SARS-CoV-2 variants. Turning to the study itself: Participants got Ad26.COV2.S intramuscularly, once or twice 56 days apart.

Clones were read by immunoSEQ multiplex PCR, and TCRdb kept only the in-frame ones, dropping some. This sample has 400,000 to 500,000 clones, with more than 75% found just once. Indicated treatment: roughly 18 received Ad26.COV2.S at low or high dose, single or two shots; a few received placebo; per-sample allocation not given. At day 63 after the first vaccine or placebo injection, samples were drawn. The receptor was isolated from a person between 18 and 65 years old who received the Ad26.COV2.S COVID-19 vaccine or a placebo. The specimen comprised peripheral blood, sampled in a trial of Ad26.COV2.S vaccine versus placebo.

CDR3: CASSRGLAYEQYF. The CDR3 coding sequence is TGCGCCAGCAGTAGGGGGTTAGCCTACGAGCAGTACTTC. The chain carries TRBV10-2 and TRBJ2-7; perhaps TRBD1 as D (6 bases). The length of the CDR3 is 13 residues. CDR1 and CDR2 from the germline V gene are WSHSY and SAAADI. V lost 5 bases to trimming and J lost 2 bases, with 10 bases between them.